The clone carrying this T cell receptor (beta chain) turned up a few times. TCRdb processed the RACE reads anew with MiXCR; each CDR3 protein has one entry. This table holds just over 95,000 distinct CDR3 sequences, roughly 27% found once. Germline CDR1 and CDR2: MRHNA and SNTAGT. Trimming pared 4 bases from V and 2 bases from J, leaving 11 bases between. The CDR3 covers 15 residues. Regarding time point: patch test 3, about 24 weeks after DPC sensitization. Treatment given: therapeutic diphenylcyclopropenone sensitization with weekly scalp DPC. This sample stems from a study of human T cells and chemical hapten exposure.

J is TRBJ2-2 and V is TRBV6-4; D possibly corresponds to TRBD1 (6 bases). This receptor was taken from a man in his forties with alopecia areata. Some clones in this sample may be carry-over from other donors' samples. The sample consisted of whole blood, taken in connection with sensitization to the hapten diphenylcyclopropenone (DPC). CDR3 sequence (DNA): TGTGCCAGCAGTGGGGGGCCAGATAACACCGGGGAGCTGTTTTTT. This translates into CASSGGPDNTGELFF.